The rows below give T cell receptor beta chains drawn from one sample of a study of OX40 agonist ivuxolimab in advanced cancers. This table comes from immunoSEQ multiplex PCR, and its TCRdb copy is limited to in-frame clones, with some not included. The table lists approximately 90,000 clones, 75% to 95% of them singletons. The specimen was CD4+ or CD8+ T cells sorted from blood, collected in a trial of the OX40 agonist ivuxolimab. These receptors all stem from an adult with an advanced solid tumor such as melanoma, head and neck, liver or kidney cancer. The CDR3 runs from the conserved cysteine through the conserved F or W. D genes are given only for firm matches. Clone sizes are given selectively: once, few, many, or a class where the clone is expanded.

len,d_gene,j_gene,abundance,v_gene,CDR3nt,CDR3aa
15,.,TRBJ2-2,few,TRBV30,TGTGCCTGGATCCCGGACAGCGCGAACACCGGGGAGCTGTTTTTT,CAWIPDSANTGELFF
17,.,TRBJ2-3,.,TRBV28,TGTGCCAGCAGACCGCCAGGAGGGATTGAGGGCACAGATACGCAGTATTTT,CASRPPGGIEGTDTQYF
15,.,TRBJ2-7,.,TRBV6-1,TGTGCCAGCAGTGAAGGCTGGGTTTCCTCCTACGAGCAGTACTTC,CASSEGWVSSYEQYF
13,.,TRBJ1-1,.,TRBV11-2,TGTGCCAGCAGCTTAGGCGGGAACACTGAAGCTTTCTTT,CASSLGGNTEAFF
14,.,TRBJ2-1,once,TRBV27,TGTGCCAGCAGTTTAGGTCTAACGAACAATGAGCAGTTCTTC,CASSLGLTNNEQFF
15,TRBD1,TRBJ2-1,.,TRBV5-1,TGCGCCAGCAGCCCAAGACAGGGGGTTTACAATGAGCAGTTCTTC,CASSPRQGVYNEQFF
13,.,TRBJ1-2,.,TRBV10-3,TGTGCCATCAGTGAGTCTGCATCCTATGGCTACACCTTC,CAISESASYGYTF
18,TRBD2,TRBJ2-7,.,TRBV4-3,TGCGCCAGCAGCCAAGAAAGCGTATTGGGAGCGGGAGTGGGGGAGCAGTACTTC,CASSQESVLGAGVGEQYF
13,.,TRBJ1-5,.,TRBV29-1,TGCAGCGTTGGGTCTAATAGCAATCAGCCCCAGCATTTT,CSVGSNSNQPQHF
14,TRBD1,TRBJ1-1,.,TRBV5-1,TGCGCCAGCGGCAAACAGGGGGCAAACACTGAAGCTTTCTTT,CASGKQGANTEAFF
15,.,TRBJ1-1,.,TRBV28,TGTGCCAGCAGTTTATTCAAGATGGGACGCACTGAAGCTTTCTTT,CASSLFKMGRTEAFF
15,.,TRBJ2-6,.,TRBV5-1,TGCGCCAGCAGCTTGCTTTTATCTGGGGCCAACGTCCTGACTTTC,CASSLLLSGANVLTF
16,.,TRBJ2-1,.,TRBV7-9,TGTGCCAGCAGCGGGGTGGCGGAGCGGGTTTACAATGAGCAGTTCTTC,CASSGVAERVYNEQFF
15,.,TRBJ2-7,.,TRBV5-4,TGTGCCAGCACCCTTGGTCCCAGCGCCAAATACGAGCAGTACTTC,CASTLGPSAKYEQYF
15,.,TRBJ1-4,.,TRBV28,TGTGCCAGCAGTAAACCATTTGGGAGGTACGAAAAACTGTTTTTT,CASSKPFGRYEKLFF
16,.,TRBJ1-4,.,TRBV6-6,TGTGCCAGCAGCCGAACAGGGCAAAGCGGGAATGAAAAACTGTTTTTT,CASSRTGQSGNEKLFF
14,.,TRBJ2-7,.,TRBV6-5,TGTGCCAGCAGTATCGGGACTTCGACCTACGAGCAGTACTTC,CASSIGTSTYEQYF
14,.,TRBJ2-2,many,TRBV9,TGTGCCAGCAGCCCAGTTAGTGGTACCGGGGAGCTGTTTTTT,CASSPVSGTGELFF
13,.,TRBJ2-7,.,TRBV28,TGTGCCAGCAGTTTAAGGTTTTCGTATGAGCAGTACTTC,CASSLRFSYEQYF
14,.,TRBJ2-7,.,TRBV18,TGTGCCAGCTCACTAACGCAGGTAACCTACGAGCAGTACTTC,CASSLTQVTYEQYF
16,.,TRBJ2-3,.,TRBV11-2,TGTGCCAGCAGCTCCTCGGGATCGGGGTACACAGATACGCAGTATTTT,CASSSSGSGYTDTQYF
18,TRBD2,TRBJ2-2,.,TRBV5-1,TGCGCCAGCAGCTCAACGGGACTAGCGGGAGGATACACCGGGGAGCTGTTTTTT,CASSSTGLAGGYTGELFF
14,.,TRBJ1-2,.,TRBV10-2,TGCGCCAGCAGTGAGTCGTGGTCCCAGTATGGCTACACCTTC,CASSESWSQYGYTF
14,.,TRBJ2-5,.,TRBV28,TGTGCCAGCAGTTTATATCCTACTGAAGAGACCCAGTACTTC,CASSLYPTEETQYF
13,.,TRBJ2-7,once,TRBV7-8,TGTGCCAGCAGCTTAATCTCGAGGGTCGAGCAGTACTTC,CASSLISRVEQYF
15,TRBD1,TRBJ2-2,.,TRBV5-4,TGTGCCAGCAGCCGGAGGGACAGGGCCACCGGGGAGCTGTTTTTT,CASSRRDRATGELFF
17,.,TRBJ2-1,once,TRBV4-1,TGCGCCAGCAGCCCCACCGTCCAGGCCAGCTCCTACAATGAGCAGTTCTTC,CASSPTVQASSYNEQFF
14,.,TRBJ1-6,.,TRBV11-2,TGTGCCAGCAGCTTGGGGACTTATAATTCACCCCTCCACTTT,CASSLGTYNSPLHF
17,.,TRBJ1-1,.,TRBV10-3,TGTGCCATCAGTGTGGGCCTTTTAAAGGGTACGAACACTGAAGCTTTCTTT,CAISVGLLKGTNTEAFF
15,.,TRBJ1-4,.,TRBV2,TGTGCCAGCAGTGGAAGGACTGCAACTAATGAAAAACTGTTTTTT,CASSGRTATNEKLFF
15,.,TRBJ2-6,few,TRBV27,TGTGCCAGCAGTCCTACGGGGTCAGGGGCCAACGTCCTGACTTTC,CASSPTGSGANVLTF
13,.,TRBJ2-3,.,TRBV11-1,TGTGCCAGCAACCCTAGATGGGGAGATACGCAGTATTTT,CASNPRWGDTQYF
18,.,TRBJ2-3,few,TRBV5-4,TGTGCCAGCAGCTTGGCCCCTGGGGGCGGGAGACACACAGATACGCAGTATTTT,CASSLAPGGGRHTDTQYF
16,.,TRBJ1-1,once,TRBV6-4,TGTGCCAGCACCTATCGTCCGGGACGGTTGAACACTGAAGCTTTCTTT,CASTYRPGRLNTEAFF
15,.,TRBJ1-5,.,TRBV27,TGTGCCAGCAGTTCCCTGACCCAGCGCAATCAGCCCCAGCATTTT,CASSSLTQRNQPQHF
14,TRBD1,TRBJ1-2,.,TRBV19,TGTGCCAGTAGTATGGGACAGGACAACTATGGCTACACCTTC,CASSMGQDNYGYTF
16,.,TRBJ2-4,.,TRBV11-2,TGTGCCAGCACCCGTCAAGGGCCCTTAGCCAAAAACATTCAGTACTTC,CASTRQGPLAKNIQYF
19,TRBD2,TRBJ2-1,.,TRBV27,TGTGCCAGCAGTTTAAAGAGAACTAGCGGGAGATTCTCCTACAATGAGCAGTTCTTC,CASSLKRTSGRFSYNEQFF
16,.,TRBJ1-5,.,TRBV27,TGTGCCAGCAGTTTTTCCCAGGGCTGGGGGAATCAGCCCCAGCATTTT,CASSFSQGWGNQPQHF
13,.,TRBJ1-1,few,TRBV9,TGTGCCAGCGGACAGTTAACGAACACTGAAGCTTTCTTT,CASGQLTNTEAFF
16,.,TRBJ1-4,.,TRBV7-8,TGTGCCAGCAGCTTACTAGACAGAATAACTAATGAAAAACTGTTTTTT,CASSLLDRITNEKLFF
15,TRBD1,TRBJ1-4,.,TRBV27,TGTGCCAGCAGTTCCGGGACAGCCTCGAATGAAAAACTGTTTTTT,CASSSGTASNEKLFF